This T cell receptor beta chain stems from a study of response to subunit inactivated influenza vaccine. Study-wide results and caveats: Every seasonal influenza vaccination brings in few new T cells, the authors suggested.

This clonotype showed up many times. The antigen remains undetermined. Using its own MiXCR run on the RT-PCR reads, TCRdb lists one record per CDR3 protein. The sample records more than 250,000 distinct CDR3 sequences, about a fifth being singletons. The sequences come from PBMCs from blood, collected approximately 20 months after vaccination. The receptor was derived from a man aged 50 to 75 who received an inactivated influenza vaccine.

The chain's CDR3 is CASSQVVRDQPQHF. The CDR3 bases are TGTGCCAGCAGCCAAGTTGTGCGAGATCAGCCCCAGCATTTT. The chain links TRBV4-2 to TRBJ1-5; D remains unclear. Trimming removed 1 base at V and 5 bases at J, with 9 bases between. Germline CDR1 LGHNA, CDR2 YNFKEQ. The CDR3 covers 14 residues.